Below, one T cell receptor beta chain is given with its context. CDR3 length: 14 residues. Germline V gives CDR1 SGHNT, CDR2 YYREEE (reference sequence). After removal of 3 bases from V and 9 bases from J, the junction contained 11 bases not matched to a gene. Methods used by the authors: By means of reference gene primer amplification, nucleated cell counts were estimated. Generated by immunoSEQ multiplex PCR, the TCRdb table keeps only in-frame clones and is missing some. D and trimming were read from the DNA, whereas the V and J calls and clone size are those reported in that table. The sample holds 400,000 to 500,000 clones, roughly 88% seen once. This specimen comes from a study of blood T cell repertoires in COVID-19.

The V and J genes are TRBV5-4 and TRBJ1-2; 7 bases fit TRBD1. Material for sequencing was PBMCs or T cells enriched from blood (not recorded which). This receptor was taken from a woman in her 40s who had recovered from COVID-19. The CDR3 DNA reads as TGTGCCAGCAGCTCACGAGCAGGGGGGAATAGCTACACCTTC. Protein: CASSSRAGGNSYTF.